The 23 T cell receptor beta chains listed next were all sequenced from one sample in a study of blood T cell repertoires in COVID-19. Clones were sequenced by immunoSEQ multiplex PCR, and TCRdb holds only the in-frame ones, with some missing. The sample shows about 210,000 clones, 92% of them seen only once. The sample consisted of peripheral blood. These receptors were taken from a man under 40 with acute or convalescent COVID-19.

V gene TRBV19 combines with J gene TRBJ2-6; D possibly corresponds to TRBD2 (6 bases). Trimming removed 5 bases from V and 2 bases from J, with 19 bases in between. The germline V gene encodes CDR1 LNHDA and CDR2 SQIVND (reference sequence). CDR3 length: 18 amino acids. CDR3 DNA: TGTGCCAGTAGTGGAGGGCGGCAGGGTCGAGCTGGGGCCAACGTCCTGACTTTC. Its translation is CASSGGRQGRAGANVLTF.

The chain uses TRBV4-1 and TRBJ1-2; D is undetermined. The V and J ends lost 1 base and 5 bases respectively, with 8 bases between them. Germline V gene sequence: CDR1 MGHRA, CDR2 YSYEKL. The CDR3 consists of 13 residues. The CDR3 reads CASSQGGGYGYTF. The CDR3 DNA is TGCGCCAGCAGCCAAGGCGGTGGGTATGGCTACACCTTC.

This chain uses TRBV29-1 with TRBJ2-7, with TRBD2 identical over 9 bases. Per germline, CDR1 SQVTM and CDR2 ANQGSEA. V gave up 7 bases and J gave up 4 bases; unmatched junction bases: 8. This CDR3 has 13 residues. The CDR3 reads CSAAGLATYEQYF. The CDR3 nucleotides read TGCAGCGCCGCTGGACTAGCGACTTACGAGCAGTACTTC.

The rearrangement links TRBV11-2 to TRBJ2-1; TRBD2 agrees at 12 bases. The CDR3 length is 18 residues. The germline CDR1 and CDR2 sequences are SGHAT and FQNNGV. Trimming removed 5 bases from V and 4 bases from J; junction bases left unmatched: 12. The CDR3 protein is CASSVTSGRTKKYNEQFF. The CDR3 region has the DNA TGTGCCAGCAGCGTAACTAGCGGGAGGACCAAGAAATACAATGAGCAGTTCTTC.

The CDR3 region has the DNA TGTGCCAGCAGCCAAAGTCGTGGCGAGACCCAGTACTTC. This encodes CASSQSRGETQYF. The genes are TRBV3-1 (or the pseudogene TRBV3-2) and TRBJ2-5; D is ambiguous. CDR3 length: 13 amino acids. V lost 2 bases and J 5 bases, leaving 9 bases between the germline ends. Germline lookup yields CDR1 LGHDT and CDR2 YNNKEL (reference sequence).

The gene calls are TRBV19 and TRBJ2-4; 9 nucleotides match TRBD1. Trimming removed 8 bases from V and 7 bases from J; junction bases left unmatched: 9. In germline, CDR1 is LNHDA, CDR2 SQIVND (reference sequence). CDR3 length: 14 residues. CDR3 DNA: TGTGCCAGTGGACCACGAGGACAGGGGAACATTCAGTACTTC. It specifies CASGPRGQGNIQYF.

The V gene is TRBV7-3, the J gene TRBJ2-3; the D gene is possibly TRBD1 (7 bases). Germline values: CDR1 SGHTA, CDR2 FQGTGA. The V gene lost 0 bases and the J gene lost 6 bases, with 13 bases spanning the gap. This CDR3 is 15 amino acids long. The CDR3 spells CASSLTVTGRDTQYF. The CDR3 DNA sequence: TGTGCCAGCAGCTTAACTGTGACAGGGAGGGATACGCAGTATTTT.

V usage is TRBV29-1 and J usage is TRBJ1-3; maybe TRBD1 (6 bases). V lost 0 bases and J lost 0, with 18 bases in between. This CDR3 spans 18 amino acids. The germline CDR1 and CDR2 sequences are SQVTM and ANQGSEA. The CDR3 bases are TGCAGCGTTGAAGATTGGGCAGGGGCGAATGTCTCTGGAAACACCATATATTTT. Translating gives CSVEDWAGANVSGNTIYF.

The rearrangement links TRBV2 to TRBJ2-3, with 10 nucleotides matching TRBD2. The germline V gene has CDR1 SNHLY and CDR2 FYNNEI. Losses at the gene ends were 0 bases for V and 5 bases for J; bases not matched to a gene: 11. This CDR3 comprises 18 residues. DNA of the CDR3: TGTGCCAGCAGTGAAGCACGCTCTGGGATAGCGGGAGGAGATACGCAGTATTTT. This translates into CASSEARSGIAGGDTQYF.

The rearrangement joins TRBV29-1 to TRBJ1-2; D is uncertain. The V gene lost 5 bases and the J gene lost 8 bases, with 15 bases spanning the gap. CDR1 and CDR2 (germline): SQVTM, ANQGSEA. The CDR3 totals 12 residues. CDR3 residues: CSVKGSRGGYTF. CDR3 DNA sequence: TGCAGCGTTAAAGGATCCCGGGGAGGCTACACCTTC.

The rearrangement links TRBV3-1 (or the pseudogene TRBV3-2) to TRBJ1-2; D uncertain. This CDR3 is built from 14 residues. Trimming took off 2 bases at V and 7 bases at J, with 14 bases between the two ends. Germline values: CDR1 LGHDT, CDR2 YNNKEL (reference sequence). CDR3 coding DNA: TGTGCCAGCAGCCAATGGACTGCTCACTCTGGCTACACCTTC. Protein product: CASSQWTAHSGYTF.

CDR3 amino acids: CAWKRESNTEAFF. For the CDR3, the DNA is TGTGCCTGGAAACGGGAATCGAACACTGAAGCTTTCTTT. This chain connects TRBV30 to TRBJ1-1; no firm D call. From germline, CDR1 is GTSNPN and CDR2 SVGIG (reference sequence). The CDR3 is 13 amino acids. V was trimmed by 4 bases and J by 1 base, leaving 10 bases between them.

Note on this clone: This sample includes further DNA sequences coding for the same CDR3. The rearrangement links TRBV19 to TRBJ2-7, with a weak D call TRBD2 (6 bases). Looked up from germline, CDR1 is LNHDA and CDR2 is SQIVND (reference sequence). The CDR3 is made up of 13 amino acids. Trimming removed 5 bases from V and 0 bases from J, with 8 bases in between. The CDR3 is CASSPGSSYEQYF. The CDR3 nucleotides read TGTGCCAGTAGTCCCGGGAGCTCCTACGAGCAGTACTTC.

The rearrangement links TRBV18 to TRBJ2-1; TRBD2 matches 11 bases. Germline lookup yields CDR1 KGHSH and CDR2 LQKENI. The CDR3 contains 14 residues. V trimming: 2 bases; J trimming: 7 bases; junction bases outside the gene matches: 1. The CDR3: CASSPGTSGNEQFF. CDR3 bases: TGTGCCAGCTCACCAGGGACTAGCGGAAATGAGCAGTTCTTC.

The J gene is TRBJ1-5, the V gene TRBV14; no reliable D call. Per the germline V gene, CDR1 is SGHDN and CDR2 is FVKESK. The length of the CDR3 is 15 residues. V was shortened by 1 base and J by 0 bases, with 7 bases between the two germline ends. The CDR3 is CASSQGRNSNQPQHF. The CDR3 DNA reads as TGTGCCAGCAGCCAAGGCAGGAATAGCAATCAGCCCCAGCATTTT. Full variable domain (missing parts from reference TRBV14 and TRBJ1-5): EAGVTQFPSHSVIEKGQTVTLRCDPISGHDNLYWYRRVMGKEIKFLLHFVKESKQDESGMPNNRFLAERTGGTYSTLKVQPAELEDSGVYFCASSQGRNSNQPQHFGDGTRLSIL.

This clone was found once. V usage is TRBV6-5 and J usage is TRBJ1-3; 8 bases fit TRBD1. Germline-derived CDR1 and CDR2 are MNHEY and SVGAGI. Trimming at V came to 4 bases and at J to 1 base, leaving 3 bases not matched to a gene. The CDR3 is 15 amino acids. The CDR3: CASSWTGISGNTIYF. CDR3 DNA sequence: TGTGCCAGCAGTTGGACAGGGATATCTGGAAACACCATATATTTT.

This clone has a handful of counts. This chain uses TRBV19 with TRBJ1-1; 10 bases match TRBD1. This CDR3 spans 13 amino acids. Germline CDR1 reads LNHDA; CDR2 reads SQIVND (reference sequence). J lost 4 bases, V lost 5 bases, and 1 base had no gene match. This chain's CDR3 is CASSGQGGTEAFF. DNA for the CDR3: TGTGCCAGTAGTGGACAGGGGGGCACTGAAGCTTTCTTT.

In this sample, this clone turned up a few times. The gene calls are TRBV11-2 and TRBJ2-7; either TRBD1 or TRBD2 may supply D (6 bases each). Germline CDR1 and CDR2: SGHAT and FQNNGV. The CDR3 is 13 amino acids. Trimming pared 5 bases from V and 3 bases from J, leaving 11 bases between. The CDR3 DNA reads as TGTGCCAGCAGCATAGGAGGGGGCTACGAGCAGTACTTC. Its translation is CASSIGGGYEQYF.

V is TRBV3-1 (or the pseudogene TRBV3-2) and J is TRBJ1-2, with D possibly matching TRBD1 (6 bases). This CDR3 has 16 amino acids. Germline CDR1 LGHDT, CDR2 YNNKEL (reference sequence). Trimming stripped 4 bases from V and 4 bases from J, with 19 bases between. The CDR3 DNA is TGTGCCAGCAGCCGAGCCGGACAGACTCTATCCTATGGCTACACCTTC. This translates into CASSRAGQTLSYGYTF.

CDR3 sequence (DNA): TGTGCCAGCAGGAAAGACAACAGGGGGTTAAGCGAAAAACTGTTTTTT. Its protein product is CASRKDNRGLSEKLFF. This sequence joins TRBV6-6 and TRBJ1-4; TRBD1 matches at 8 bases. Germline V gene sequence: CDR1 MNHNY, CDR2 SVGAGI (reference sequence). The CDR3 spans 16 residues. V was pared by 6 bases and J by 8 bases, with 14 bases of the junction left unmatched.

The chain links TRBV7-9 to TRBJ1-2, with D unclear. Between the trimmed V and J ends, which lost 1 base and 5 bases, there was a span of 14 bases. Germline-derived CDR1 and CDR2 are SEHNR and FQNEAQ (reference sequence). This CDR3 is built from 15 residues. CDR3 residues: CASSLGPVTGYGYTF. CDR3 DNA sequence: TGTGCCAGCAGCTTAGGTCCAGTAACGGGATATGGCTACACCTTC. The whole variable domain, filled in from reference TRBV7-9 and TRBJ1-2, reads DTGVSQNPRHKITKRGQNVTFRCDPISEHNRLYWYRQTLGQGPEFLTYFQNEAQLEKSRLLSDRFSAERPKGSFSTLEIQRTEQGDSAMYLCASSLGPVTGYGYTFGSGTRLTVV.

This CDR3 is CASSPRLLNEQFF. The CDR3 DNA reads as TGTGCCAGCAGTCCTCGACTTTTGAATGAGCAGTTCTTC. The chain links TRBV6-5 to TRBJ2-1; no clear D. From germline, CDR1 is MNHEY and CDR2 SVGAGI. There are 13 residues in the CDR3. Trimming pared 5 bases from V and 7 bases from J, leaving 12 bases between.

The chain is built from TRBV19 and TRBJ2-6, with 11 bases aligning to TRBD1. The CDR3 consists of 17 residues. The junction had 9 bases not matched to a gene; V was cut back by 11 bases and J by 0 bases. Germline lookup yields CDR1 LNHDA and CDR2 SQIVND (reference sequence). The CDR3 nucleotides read TGTGCCCGAAAGGGGGACAGGGGGGTCTCTGGGGCCAACGTCCTGACTTTC. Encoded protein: CARKGDRGVSGANVLTF.